This note documents a single T cell receptor (beta chain) sequence. The antigen remains undetermined. Peripheral blood was collected from the related graft donor on the marrow donation day. These data come from a study of T cells after posttransplantation cyclophosphamide. The CDR3 has 16 amino acids. Germline V gene data show CDR1 as SGHTA and CDR2 as FQGTGA. Trimming pared 0 bases from V and 0 bases from J, leaving 10 bases between. Study-level findings and limits: Skin or GI-infiltrating T cells shared few TRB sequences with blood. Later post-transplant blood repertoires were often dominated by donor CD8+ memory clones. Recipient CMV seropositivity and CMV reactivation strongly tracked TRB clonality.

The data were produced by immunoSEQ multiplex PCR, yet TCRdb's version contains in-frame clones alone and is incomplete. This sample has more than 3,500 clones, with around 62% found just once. This TCR was sampled from a man aged 25 to 45 in good health and a related stem cell transplant donor. The sample comprised memory CD8+ T cells sorted from blood. The rearrangement uses TRBV7-3 and TRBJ2-3; no clear D. The CDR3 sequence: CASSLTLSTSTDTQYF. The CDR3 nucleotides read TGTGCCAGCAGCTTAACGTTGAGTACTAGCACAGATACGCAGTATTTT.